These 28 T cell receptor beta chains were all obtained from the same sample, sequenced in a study of shared clonotypes between healthy human individuals. Sequencing used immunoSEQ multiplex PCR; TCRdb keeps in-frame clones, though not all of them. The table has a few million clones, more than 90% seen once; the top ten hold approximately 0.13%. Sequences were obtained from naive CD4+ T cells sorted from blood. Subset reported: CD45RA+ positively selected. The receptors stem from a young man in good health.

The chain recombines TRBV11-2 with TRBJ2-5, with D perhaps TRBD2 (6 bases). Germline-derived CDR1 and CDR2 are SGHAT and FQNNGV. The V end lost 6 bases, the J end lost 1 base, and 15 bases lay between the germline ends. The CDR3 consists of 15 residues. CDR3 protein: CASRIGGASQETQYF. The CDR3 DNA is TGTGCCAGCAGAATAGGAGGGGCATCCCAAGAGACCCAGTACTTC. Full variable domain (missing parts from reference TRBV11-2 and TRBJ2-5): EAGVAQSPRYKIIEKRQSVAFWCNPISGHATLYWYQQILGQGPKLLIQFQNNGVVDDSQLPKDRFSAERLKGVDSTLKIQPAKLEDSAVYLCASRIGGASQETQYFGPGTRLLVL.

This chain uses TRBV7-2 with TRBJ2-5; 11 bases are shared with TRBD2. The CDR3 is made up of 15 amino acids. Germline V gene lookup returns CDR1 SGHTA and CDR2 FQGNSA. V dropped 6 bases and J dropped 9; count of bases not matched to a gene: 12. The CDR3 is CASSAGLAGGGPQYF. CDR3 in DNA: TGTGCCAGCAGTGCCGGACTAGCGGGTGGAGGGCCCCAGTACTTC.

The table lists this clone with a few counts. The rearrangement uses TRBV19 and TRBJ1-2; D not resolved. The CDR3 length is 14 residues. The V and J ends lost 2 bases and 2 bases respectively, with 9 bases between them. CDR1 LNHDA and CDR2 SQIVND come from the germline V gene (reference sequence). CDR3 sequence: CASSIRKANYGYTF. The DNA of the CDR3 is TGTGCCAGTAGTATACGGAAAGCCAACTATGGCTACACCTTC.

This rearrangement joins TRBV4-1 to TRBJ2-6; D not resolved. CDR1 MGHRA and CDR2 YSYEKL come from the germline V gene. The CDR3 has 17 amino acids. Trimming shortened V by 1 base and J by 0 bases, and 10 bases separated the two germline ends. CDR3 DNA: TGCGCCAGCAGCCAAGGACCAGATAGCTCTGGGGCCAACGTCCTGACTTTC. Translating it yields CASSQGPDSSGANVLTF.

The rearrangement joins TRBV7-6 to TRBJ2-2; 7 bases agree with TRBD1. Germline V gives CDR1 SGHVS, CDR2 FNYEAQ. The CDR3 consists of 14 residues. J was trimmed by 5 bases and V by 5 bases; bases with no gene match: 5. The CDR3 loop reads CASSPSTGTGELFF. The DNA of the CDR3 is TGTGCCAGCAGCCCATCGACAGGGACCGGGGAGCTGTTTTTT.

The chain combines TRBV29-1 with TRBJ1-2, with no clear D. The V and J ends lost 0 bases and 1 base respectively, with 15 bases between them. The length of the CDR3 is 16 residues. Germline CDR1 and CDR2: SQVTM and ANQGSEA. Here the CDR3 DNA reads TGCAGCGTTGAAGATCGGGGAGCCTCCAATAACTATGGCTACACCTTC. It specifies CSVEDRGASNNYGYTF.

The V gene is TRBV5-1, the J gene TRBJ2-5, with 11 bases matching TRBD2. From germline, CDR1 is SGHRS and CDR2 YFSETQ. The CDR3 is 18 amino acids. V lost 0 bases and J lost 4; bases outside the gene matches: 11. CDR3 sequence: CASSLGPLLAGVLETQYF. The CDR3 coding sequence is TGCGCCAGCAGCTTGGGTCCCCTACTAGCGGGAGTACTAGAGACCCAGTACTTC.

The chain uses TRBV28 and TRBJ1-5, with D perhaps matching TRBD1 (5 bases). The germline CDR1 and CDR2 sequences are MDHEN and SYDVKM. V was shortened by 2 bases and J by 0 bases, with 14 bases between the two germline ends. The CDR3 consists of 17 residues. CDR3 in amino acids: CASSLLRGVYSNQPQHF. The CDR3 DNA is TGTGCCAGCAGTTTACTACGAGGGGTCTATAGCAATCAGCCCCAGCATTTT. The whole variable domain, remainder taken from reference TRBV28 and TRBJ1-5, is DVKVTQSSRYLVKRTGEKVFLECVQDMDHENMFWYRQDPGLGLRLIYFSYDVKMKEKGDIPEGYSVSREKKERFSLILESASTNQTSMYLCASSLLRGVYSNQPQHFGDGTRLSIL.

This clone turned up a few times. The genes are TRBV6-5 and TRBJ1-2; 7 bases agree with TRBD1. The V and J ends lost 6 bases and 7 bases, in that order; junction bases with no gene match: 8. CDR3 length equals 13 residues. Germline V gene lookup returns CDR1 MNHEY and CDR2 SVGAGI. The CDR3 spells CASRSGTEGGYTF. CDR3 nucleotide sequence: TGTGCCAGCAGATCCGGGACAGAGGGTGGCTACACCTTC.

The CDR3 here is CASSLGGGESGDEQFF. As DNA, the CDR3 is TGTGCCAGCAGCTTAGGTGGCGGGGAGTCGGGCGATGAGCAGTTCTTC. The chain joins TRBV11-2 to TRBJ2-1, with a tentative D call TRBD2 (6 bases). V was shortened by 1 base and J by 8 bases, with 18 bases between the two germline ends. The CDR3 spans 16 residues. CDR1 and CDR2 from the germline V gene are SGHAT and FQNNGV.

The rearrangement uses TRBV5-6 and TRBJ1-6; D is unresolved. This CDR3 is built from 16 residues. Between the trimmed V and J ends, which lost 2 bases and 0 bases, there was a span of 9 bases. Germline V gives CDR1 SGHDT, CDR2 YYEEEE. CDR3 sequence (DNA): TGTGCCAGCAGCTTAAACCCGAGCTCCTATAATTCACCCCTCCACTTT. Translated: CASSLNPSSYNSPLHF.

The CDR3 coding sequence is TGTGCCAGCTCAACCCTCCCCGCCGTATATAATTCACCCCTCCACTTT. Encoded protein: CASSTLPAVYNSPLHF. This sequence joins TRBV18 and TRBJ1-6; D remains ambiguous. V lost 5 bases and J lost 4, with 15 bases in between. CDR1 is KGHSH, CDR2 LQKENI, per germline. The CDR3 spans 16 residues.

This chain links TRBV5-1 with TRBJ2-7; D ambiguous. The CDR3 spans 15 residues. The V end lost 0 bases, the J end lost 2 bases, and 12 bases lay between the germline ends. Germline CDR1 is SGHRS and CDR2 is YFSETQ. CDR3 sequence: CASSLDAVSPYEQYF. The DNA for the CDR3 is TGCGCCAGCAGCTTGGATGCGGTCTCCCCCTACGAGCAGTACTTC.

This clone has only one observation. The chain combines TRBV19 with TRBJ2-1, with D possibly matching TRBD2 (6 bases). V was pared by 5 bases and J by 6 bases, with 20 bases between. This CDR3 region has 16 residues. From germline, CDR1 is LNHDA and CDR2 SQIVND (reference sequence). CDR3 nucleotide sequence: TGTGCCAGTAGTGGGGCTCTTACTAGCCCTCTCAATGAGCAGTTCTTC. The encoded protein is CASSGALTSPLNEQFF.

About this clone: Different DNA sequences within this sample yield the same CDR3. The chain has TRBV7-2 and TRBJ1-5; 7 bases are shared with TRBD1. Per germline, CDR1 SGHTA and CDR2 FQGNSA. The CDR3 totals 15 residues. J lost 0 bases, V lost 6 bases, and 5 bases had no gene match. The CDR3 DNA follows: TGTGCCAGCAGTCCAGGGGGTTATAGCAATCAGCCCCAGCATTTT. Its protein is CASSPGGYSNQPQHF.

The CDR3 region has the DNA TGTGCCAGCATCGTTACGGGGGATGGAAATTCACCCCTCCACTTT. Protein product: CASIVTGDGNSPLHF. The chain couples TRBV2 to TRBJ1-6, with D possibly matching TRBD1 (5 bases). This CDR3 contains 15 residues. Trimming took 7 bases from V and 7 from J, leaving 17 bases between them. Germline V CDR1 and CDR2: SNHLY, FYNNEI.

The rearrangement joins TRBV9 to TRBJ1-6; D uncertain. Trimming removed 0 bases from V and 7 bases from J, with 11 bases in between. The CDR3 runs 15 residues. The germline CDR1 and CDR2 sequences are SGDLS and YYNGEE. In DNA form, the CDR3 reads TGTGCCAGCAGCGTAGGTGGCAGTCAAAATTCACCCCTCCACTTT. Its protein product is CASSVGGSQNSPLHF.

In its sample, this clone was seen once. CDR3 in amino acids: CASSKTSGGTDTQYF. The CDR3 coding sequence is TGTGCCAGCAGTAAAACTAGCGGGGGGACAGATACGCAGTATTTT. V and J are TRBV6-1 and TRBJ2-3; 12 bases fit TRBD2. CDR3 size: 15 residues. The J segment lost 3 bases and the V segment lost 5 bases, leaving 3 bases of the junction unmatched. Per germline, CDR1 MNHNS and CDR2 SASEGT.

The CDR3 here is CASRMGQGASYEQYF. The CDR3 coding sequence is TGTGCCAGCAGGATGGGACAGGGGGCCTCCTACGAGCAGTACTTC. This chain connects TRBV6-5 to TRBJ2-7, with 12 bases aligning to TRBD1. The J segment lost 0 bases and the V segment lost 6 bases, leaving 3 bases of the junction unmatched. This CDR3 contains 15 residues. Looked up from germline, CDR1 is MNHEY and CDR2 is SVGAGI.

This chain links TRBV30 with TRBJ2-2; D is uncertain. Trimming removed 0 bases from V and 5 bases from J, with 13 bases in between. CDR1 is GTSNPN and CDR2 is SVGIG in the germline V gene (reference sequence). The CDR3 spans 15 residues. The CDR3 bases are TGTGCCTGGAGTGTAGGGTTTGTGGGAACCGGGGAGCTGTTTTTT. It translates to CAWSVGFVGTGELFF. Supplemented by reference TRBV30 and TRBJ2-2, the full variable domain reads SQTIHQWPATLVQPVGSPLSLECTVEGTSNPNLYWYRQAAGRGLQLLFYSVGIGQISSEVPQNLSASRPQDRQFILSSKKLLLSDSGFYLCAWSVGFVGTGELFFGEGSRLTVL.

V gene TRBV5-1 combines with J gene TRBJ2-7; no reliable D call. V was trimmed by 1 base and J by 3 bases, leaving 11 bases between them. Germline lookup yields CDR1 SGHRS and CDR2 YFSETQ. The CDR3 has 14 residues. The CDR3 DNA is TGCGCCAGCAGCTTGAGGGCAGCCCACTACGAGCAGTACTTC. Amino acids: CASSLRAAHYEQYF.

V gene TRBV11-1 combines with J gene TRBJ2-7; D might be TRBD1 (6 bases). The germline V gene encodes CDR1 SGHAT and CDR2 FQDESV (reference sequence). This CDR3 has 15 residues. The V end lost 5 bases, the J end lost 4 bases, and 18 bases lay between the germline ends. The CDR3 DNA reads as TGTGCCAGCAGCATGCCGTCACAGGGAATGTACGAGCAGTACTTC. This sequence encodes CASSMPSQGMYEQYF.

The chain recombines TRBV7-2 with TRBJ1-2, with 8 bases matching TRBD1. Germline V CDR1 and CDR2: SGHTA, FQGNSA. The CDR3 runs to 15 residues. V was clipped by 4 bases and J by 4 bases; unmatched bases: 8. CDR3 DNA: TGTGCCAGCAGCTCCAGGGGGCTGGGAGGCTATGGCTACACCTTC. Protein sequence: CASSSRGLGGYGYTF.

This clone was seen just once. The chain recombines TRBV7-2 with TRBJ1-2; D might be TRBD1 (5 bases). Trimming shortened V by 3 bases and J by 7 bases, and 21 bases separated the two germline ends. CDR1 is SGHTA, CDR2 FQGNSA, per germline. The CDR3 has 16 amino acids. The CDR3: CASSLKGPHGGSGYTF. The DNA for the CDR3 is TGTGCCAGCAGCTTGAAGGGGCCCCACGGCGGTTCTGGCTACACCTTC.

The chain joins TRBV5-1 to TRBJ1-4; no clear D gene. The CDR3 covers 16 residues. Germline CDR1 SGHRS, CDR2 YFSETQ. V lost 0 bases and J 0 bases, leaving 9 bases between the germline ends. The CDR3 loop reads CASSLGRDPTNEKLFF. DNA for the CDR3: TGCGCCAGCAGCTTGGGTAGGGATCCAACTAATGAAAAACTGTTTTTT.

This clone was observed a handful of times. The V and J genes are TRBV7-9 and TRBJ2-1, with D unresolved. Germline-derived CDR1 and CDR2 are SEHNR and FQNEAQ (reference sequence). V gave up 5 bases and J gave up 2 bases, with 16 bases separating them. The CDR3 runs to 16 residues. The CDR3 DNA sequence: TGTGCCAGCAGCACCGAACACCTGGGTACCTACAATGAGCAGTTCTTC. It encodes CASSTEHLGTYNEQFF.

This clone has a single count. The chain links TRBV30 to TRBJ2-7, with 7 positions matching TRBD2. The CDR3 loop spans 14 amino acids. V lost 0 bases to trimming and J lost 5 bases; unmatched junction nucleotides: 7. Germline CDR1 is GTSNPN and CDR2 is SVGIG (reference sequence). The CDR3 DNA reads TGTGCCTGGAGTGTACATAGCGGGTGGGACGAGCAGTACTTC. Amino acids: CAWSVHSGWDEQYF. The full variable domain, rest sourced from reference TRBV30 and TRBJ2-7, is SQTIHQWPATLVQPVGSPLSLECTVEGTSNPNLYWYRQAAGRGLQLLFYSVGIGQISSEVPQNLSASRPQDRQFILSSKKLLLSDSGFYLCAWSVHSGWDEQYFGPGTRLTVT.

This clone was detected only once. V usage is TRBV11-2 and J usage is TRBJ2-7; TRBD2 agrees at 8 bases. The CDR3 loop spans 14 amino acids. CDR1 is SGHAT and CDR2 is FQNNGV in the germline V gene. The junction had 10 bases not matched to a gene; V was cut back by 5 bases and J by 7 bases. The CDR3 DNA sequence: TGTGCCAGCAGCCCAATAGCGGGAATTCAGGAGCAGTACTTC. This gives the protein CASSPIAGIQEQYF. Full variable domain (missing parts from reference TRBV11-2 and TRBJ2-7): EAGVAQSPRYKIIEKRQSVAFWCNPISGHATLYWYQQILGQGPKLLIQFQNNGVVDDSQLPKDRFSAERLKGVDSTLKIQPAKLEDSAVYLCASSPIAGIQEQYFGPGTRLTVT.